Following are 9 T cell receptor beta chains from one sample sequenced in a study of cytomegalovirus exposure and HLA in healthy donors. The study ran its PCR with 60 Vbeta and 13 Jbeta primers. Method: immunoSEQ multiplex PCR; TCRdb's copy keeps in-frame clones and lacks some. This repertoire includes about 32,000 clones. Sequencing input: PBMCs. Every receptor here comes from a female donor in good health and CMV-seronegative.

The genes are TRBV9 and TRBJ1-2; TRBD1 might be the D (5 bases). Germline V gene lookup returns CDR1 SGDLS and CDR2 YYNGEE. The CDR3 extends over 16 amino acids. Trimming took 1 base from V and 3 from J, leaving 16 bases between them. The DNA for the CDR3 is TGTGCCAGCAGCGTACGTCCTACAGGTGAGGACTATGGCTACACCTTC. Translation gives CASSVRPTGEDYGYTF.

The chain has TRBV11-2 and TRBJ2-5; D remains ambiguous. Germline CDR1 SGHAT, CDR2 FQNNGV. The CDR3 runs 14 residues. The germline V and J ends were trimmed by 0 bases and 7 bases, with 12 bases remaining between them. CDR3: CASSLDIAAGTQYF. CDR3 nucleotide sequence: TGTGCCAGCAGCTTAGATATCGCAGCAGGGACCCAGTACTTC.

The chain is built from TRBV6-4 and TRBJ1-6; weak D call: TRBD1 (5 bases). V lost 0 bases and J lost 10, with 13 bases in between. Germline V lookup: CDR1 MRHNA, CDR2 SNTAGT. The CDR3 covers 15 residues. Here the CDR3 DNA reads TGTGCCAGCAGTGACTCGGAGGGGCCTTCATCACCCCTCCACTTT. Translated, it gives CASSDSEGPSSPLHF.

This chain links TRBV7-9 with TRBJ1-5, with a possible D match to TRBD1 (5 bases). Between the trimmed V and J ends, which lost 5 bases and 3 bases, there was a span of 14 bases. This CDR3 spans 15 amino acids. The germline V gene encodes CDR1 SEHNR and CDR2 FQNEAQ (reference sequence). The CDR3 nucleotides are TGTGCCAGCAGCCCCTTCCAGGGAAACAATCAGCCCCAGCATTTT. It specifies CASSPFQGNNQPQHF.

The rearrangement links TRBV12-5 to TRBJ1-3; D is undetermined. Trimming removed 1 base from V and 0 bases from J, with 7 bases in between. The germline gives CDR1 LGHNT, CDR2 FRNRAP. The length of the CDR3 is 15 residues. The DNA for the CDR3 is TGTGCTAGTGGTTTGGGATTGAGCTCTGGAAACACCATATATTTT. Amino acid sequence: CASGLGLSSGNTIYF. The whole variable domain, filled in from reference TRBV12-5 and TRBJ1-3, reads DARVTQTPRHKVTEMGQEVTMRCQPILGHNTVFWYRQTMMQGLELLAYFRNRAPLDDSGMPKDRFSAEMPDATLATLKIQPSEPRDSAVYFCASGLGLSSGNTIYFGEGSWLTVV.

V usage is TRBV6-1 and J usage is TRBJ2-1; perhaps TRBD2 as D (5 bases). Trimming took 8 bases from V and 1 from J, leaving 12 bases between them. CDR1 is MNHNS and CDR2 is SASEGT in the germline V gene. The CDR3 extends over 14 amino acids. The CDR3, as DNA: TGTGCCAGCCGTAGAGGAGGATCCTACAATGAGCAGTTCTTC. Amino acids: CASRRGGSYNEQFF.

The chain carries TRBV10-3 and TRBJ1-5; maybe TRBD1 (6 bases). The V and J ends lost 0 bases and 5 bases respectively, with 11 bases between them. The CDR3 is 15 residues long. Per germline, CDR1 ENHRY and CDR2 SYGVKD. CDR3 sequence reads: CAISESSQGDQPQHF. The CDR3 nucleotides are TGTGCCATCAGTGAGTCATCACAGGGCGATCAGCCCCAGCATTTT.

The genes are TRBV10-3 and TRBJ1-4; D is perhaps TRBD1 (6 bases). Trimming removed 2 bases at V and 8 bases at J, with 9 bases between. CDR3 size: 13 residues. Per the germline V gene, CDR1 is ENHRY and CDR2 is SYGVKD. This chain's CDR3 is CAISEQGSEKLFF. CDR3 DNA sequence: TGTGCCATCAGTGAGCAGGGGTCCGAAAAACTGTTTTTT.

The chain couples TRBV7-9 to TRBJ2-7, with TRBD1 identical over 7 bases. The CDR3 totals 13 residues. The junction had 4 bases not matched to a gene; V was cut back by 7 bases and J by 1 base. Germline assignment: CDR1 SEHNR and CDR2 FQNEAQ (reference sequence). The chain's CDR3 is CASTATGSYEQYF. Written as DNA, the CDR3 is TGTGCCAGCACCGCGACAGGGTCCTACGAGCAGTACTTC.